This TCR beta chain originates from a study of blood T cell repertoires in COVID-19. Study context: Acute-phase and convalescent COVID-19 samples originated in the United States, Italy and Spain. T cells, B-cell-depleted T cells, or PBMCs provided the cDNA or gDNA that served as material.

In the authors' workflow: Amplified reference gene primers provided the basis for estimating nucleated cell counts. The repertoire was sequenced with immunoSEQ multiplex PCR; TCRdb's copy has only in-frame clones and lacks some. That table is the source of V, J and clone size, and D and trimming were worked out from the DNA. The sample lists about 150,000 clones; roughly 71% were seen once. This CDR3 region has 15 residues. The germline CDR1 and CDR2 sequences are SGHVS and FNYEAQ. V dropped 0 bases and J dropped 3 bases, with 11 bases sitting between them. This TCR was recovered from a woman over 75 with acute or convalescent COVID-19. The sample comprised peripheral blood. The chain employs TRBV7-6 and TRBJ1-1; D is possibly TRBD1 (5 bases). The CDR3 bases are TGTGCCAGCAGCTTAGCTCAGGGATTGGACACTGAAGCTTTCTTT. Protein: CASSLAQGLDTEAFF.